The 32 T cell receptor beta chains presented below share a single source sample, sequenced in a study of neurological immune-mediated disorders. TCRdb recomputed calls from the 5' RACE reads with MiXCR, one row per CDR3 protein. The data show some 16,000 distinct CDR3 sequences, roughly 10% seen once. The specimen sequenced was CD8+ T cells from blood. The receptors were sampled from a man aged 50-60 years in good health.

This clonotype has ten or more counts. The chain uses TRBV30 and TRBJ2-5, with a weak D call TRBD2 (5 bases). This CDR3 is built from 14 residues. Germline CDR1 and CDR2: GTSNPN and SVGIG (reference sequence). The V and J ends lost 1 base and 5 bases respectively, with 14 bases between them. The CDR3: CAWSGPLADETQYF. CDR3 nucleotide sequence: TGTGCCTGGAGTGGTCCGCTAGCCGATGAGACCCAGTACTTC.

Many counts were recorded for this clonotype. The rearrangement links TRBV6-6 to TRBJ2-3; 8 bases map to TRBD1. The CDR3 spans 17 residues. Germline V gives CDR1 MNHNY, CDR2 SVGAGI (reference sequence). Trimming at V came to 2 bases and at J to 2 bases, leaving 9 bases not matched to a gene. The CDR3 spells CASSYGLTGANTDTQYF. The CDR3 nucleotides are TGTGCCAGCAGTTACGGCTTGACAGGGGCGAACACAGATACGCAGTATTTT.

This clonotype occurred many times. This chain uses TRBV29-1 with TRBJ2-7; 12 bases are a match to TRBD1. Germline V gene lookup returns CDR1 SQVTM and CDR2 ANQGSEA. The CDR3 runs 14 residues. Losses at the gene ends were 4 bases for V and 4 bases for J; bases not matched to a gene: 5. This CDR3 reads CSVVGTGGFYEQYF. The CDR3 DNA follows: TGCAGCGTTGTAGGGACAGGGGGCTTTTACGAGCAGTACTTC.

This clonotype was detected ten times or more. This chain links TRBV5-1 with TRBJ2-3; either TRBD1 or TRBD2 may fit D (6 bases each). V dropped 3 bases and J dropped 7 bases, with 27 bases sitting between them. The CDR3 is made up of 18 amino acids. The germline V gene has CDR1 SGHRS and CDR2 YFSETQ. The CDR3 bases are TGCGCCAGCAGCTCCCGGATAGATGCGGGACACGAGAGATATACGCAGTATTTT. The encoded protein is CASSSRIDAGHERYTQYF.

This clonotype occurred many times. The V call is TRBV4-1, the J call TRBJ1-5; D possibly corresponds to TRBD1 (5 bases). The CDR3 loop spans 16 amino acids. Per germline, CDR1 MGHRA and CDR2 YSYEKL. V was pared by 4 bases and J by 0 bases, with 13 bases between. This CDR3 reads CASSLRGPTSNQPQHF. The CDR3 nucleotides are TGCGCCAGCAGCCTACGGGGACCCACTAGCAATCAGCCCCAGCATTTT.

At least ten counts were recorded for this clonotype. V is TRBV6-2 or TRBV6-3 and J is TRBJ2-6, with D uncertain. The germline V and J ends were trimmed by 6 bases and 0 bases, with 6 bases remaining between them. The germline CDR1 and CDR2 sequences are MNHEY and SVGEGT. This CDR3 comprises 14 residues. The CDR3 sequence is CASRGVSGANVLTF. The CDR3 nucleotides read TGTGCCAGCAGGGGTGTCTCTGGGGCCAACGTCCTGACTTTC.

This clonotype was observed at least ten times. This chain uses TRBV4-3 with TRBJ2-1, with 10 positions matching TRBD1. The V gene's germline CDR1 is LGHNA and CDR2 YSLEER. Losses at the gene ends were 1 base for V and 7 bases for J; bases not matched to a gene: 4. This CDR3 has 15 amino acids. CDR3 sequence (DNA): TGCGCCAGCAGCCAAGGGACAGGGGGGTCGAATGAGCAGTTCTTC. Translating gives CASSQGTGGSNEQFF.

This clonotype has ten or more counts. The CDR3 DNA reads TGTGCCAGCTCCGTCGGGGAGACCCAGTACTTC. Translated: CASSVGETQYF. The chain has TRBV25-1 and TRBJ2-5; the D is unclear. Germline V gives CDR1 MGHDK, CDR2 SYGVNS. Trimming left V 8 bases short and J 5 bases short, with 9 bases between. The CDR3 totals 11 residues.

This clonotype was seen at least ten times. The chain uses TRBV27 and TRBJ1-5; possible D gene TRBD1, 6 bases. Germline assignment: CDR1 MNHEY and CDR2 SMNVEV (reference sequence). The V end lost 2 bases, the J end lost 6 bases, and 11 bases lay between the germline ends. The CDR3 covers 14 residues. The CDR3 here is CASSLEGGPQPQHF. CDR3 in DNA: TGTGCCAGCAGTTTAGAAGGGGGACCTCAGCCCCAGCATTTT.

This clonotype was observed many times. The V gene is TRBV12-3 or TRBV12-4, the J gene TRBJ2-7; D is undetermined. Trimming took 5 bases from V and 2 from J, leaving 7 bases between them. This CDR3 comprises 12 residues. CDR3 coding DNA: TGTGCCAGCAGTCTGCTTACCTACGAGCAGTACTTC. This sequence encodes CASSLLTYEQYF.

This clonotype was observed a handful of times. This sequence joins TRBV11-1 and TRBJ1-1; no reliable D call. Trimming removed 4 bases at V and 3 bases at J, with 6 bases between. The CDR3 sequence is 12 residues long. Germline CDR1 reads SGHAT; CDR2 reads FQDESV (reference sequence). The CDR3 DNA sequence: TGTGCCAGCAGCTCCCAGCACACTGAAGCTTTCTTT. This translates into CASSSQHTEAFF.

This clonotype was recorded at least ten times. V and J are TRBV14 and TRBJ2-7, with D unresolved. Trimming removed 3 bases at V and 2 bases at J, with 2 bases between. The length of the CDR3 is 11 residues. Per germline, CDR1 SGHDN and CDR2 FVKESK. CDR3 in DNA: TGTGCCAGCAGCCAGGCCTACGAGCAGTACTTC. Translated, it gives CASSQAYEQYF.

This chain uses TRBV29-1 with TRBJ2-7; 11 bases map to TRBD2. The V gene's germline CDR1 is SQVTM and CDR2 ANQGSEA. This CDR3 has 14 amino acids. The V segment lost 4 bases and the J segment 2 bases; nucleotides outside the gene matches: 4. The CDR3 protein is CSVGGTSGPYEQYF. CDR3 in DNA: TGCAGCGTTGGTGGGACTAGCGGACCCTACGAGCAGTACTTC.

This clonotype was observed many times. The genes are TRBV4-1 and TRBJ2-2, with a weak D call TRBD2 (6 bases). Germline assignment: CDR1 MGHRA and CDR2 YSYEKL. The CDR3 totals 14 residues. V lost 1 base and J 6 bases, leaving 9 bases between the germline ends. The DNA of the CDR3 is TGCGCCAGCAGCCAAGGGGGGGTGGCCGGGGAGCTGTTTTTT. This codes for CASSQGGVAGELFF.

CDR3 coding DNA: TGTGCCAGCCTTGGGGACAGTCCTGGCTATGAGCAGTTCTTC. Translated: CASLGDSPGYEQFF. J is TRBJ2-1 and V is TRBV2; 7 bases map to TRBD1. The CDR3 contains 14 residues. J lost 8 bases, V lost 8 bases, and 12 bases had no gene match. Germline loops: CDR1 SNHLY, CDR2 FYNNEI.

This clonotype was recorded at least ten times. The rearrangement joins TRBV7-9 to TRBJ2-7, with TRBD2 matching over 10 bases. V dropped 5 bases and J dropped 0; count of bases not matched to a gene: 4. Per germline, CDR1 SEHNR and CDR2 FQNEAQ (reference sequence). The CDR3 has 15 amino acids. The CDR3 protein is CASSNGLAVSYEQYF. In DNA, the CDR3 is TGTGCCAGCAGCAACGGACTAGCGGTCTCCTACGAGCAGTACTTC.

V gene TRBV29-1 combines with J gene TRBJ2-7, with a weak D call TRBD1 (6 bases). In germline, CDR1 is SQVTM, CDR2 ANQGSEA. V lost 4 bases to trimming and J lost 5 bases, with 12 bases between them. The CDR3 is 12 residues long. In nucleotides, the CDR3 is TGCAGCGTTGGACAGGAACGTCACGAGCAGTACTTC. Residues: CSVGQERHEQYF.

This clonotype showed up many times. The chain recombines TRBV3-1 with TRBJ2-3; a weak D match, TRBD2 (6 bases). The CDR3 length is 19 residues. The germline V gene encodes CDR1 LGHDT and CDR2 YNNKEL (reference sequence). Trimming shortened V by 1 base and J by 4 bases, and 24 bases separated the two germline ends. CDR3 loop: CASSQVIGFLSPSADTQYF. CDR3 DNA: TGTGCCAGCAGCCAAGTTATCGGATTCTTGAGTCCTAGCGCAGATACGCAGTATTTT.

The CDR3 DNA follows: TGTGCCAGCAGCTTAGCGGTGGCGGGGCCCGGGGAGCTGTTTTTT. Translated, it gives CASSLAVAGPGELFF. The chain joins TRBV7-6 to TRBJ2-2; TRBD2 might be the D (6 bases). Trimming took 0 bases from V and 6 from J, leaving 11 bases between them. Germline V lookup: CDR1 SGHVS, CDR2 FNYEAQ. The CDR3 contains 15 residues.

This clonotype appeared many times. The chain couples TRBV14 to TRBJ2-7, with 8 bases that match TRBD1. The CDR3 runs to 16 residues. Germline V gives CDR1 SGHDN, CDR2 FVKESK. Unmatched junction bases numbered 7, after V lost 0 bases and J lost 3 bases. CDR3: CASSQDSWTGSYEQYF. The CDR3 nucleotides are TGTGCCAGCAGCCAAGATTCCTGGACAGGGAGCTACGAGCAGTACTTC.

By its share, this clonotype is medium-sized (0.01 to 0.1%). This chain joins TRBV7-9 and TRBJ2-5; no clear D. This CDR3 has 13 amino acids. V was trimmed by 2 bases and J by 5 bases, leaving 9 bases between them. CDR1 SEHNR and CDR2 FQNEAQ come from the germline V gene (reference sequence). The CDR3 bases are TGTGCCAGCAGCTTAAACGGCCGGGAGACCCAGTACTTC. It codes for CASSLNGRETQYF.

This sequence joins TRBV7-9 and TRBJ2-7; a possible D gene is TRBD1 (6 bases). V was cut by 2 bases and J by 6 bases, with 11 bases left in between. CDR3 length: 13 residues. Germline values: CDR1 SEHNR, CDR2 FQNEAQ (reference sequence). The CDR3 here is CASSLPWTAEQYF. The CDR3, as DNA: TGTGCCAGCAGCTTACCCTGGACAGCCGAGCAGTACTTC.

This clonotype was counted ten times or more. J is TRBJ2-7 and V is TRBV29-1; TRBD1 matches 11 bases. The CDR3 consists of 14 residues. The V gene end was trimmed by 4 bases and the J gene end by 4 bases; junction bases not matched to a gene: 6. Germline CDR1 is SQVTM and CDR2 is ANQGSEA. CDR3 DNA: TGCAGCGTTGGGGGACAGGGGGTGAGTTACGAGCAGTACTTC. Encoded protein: CSVGGQGVSYEQYF.

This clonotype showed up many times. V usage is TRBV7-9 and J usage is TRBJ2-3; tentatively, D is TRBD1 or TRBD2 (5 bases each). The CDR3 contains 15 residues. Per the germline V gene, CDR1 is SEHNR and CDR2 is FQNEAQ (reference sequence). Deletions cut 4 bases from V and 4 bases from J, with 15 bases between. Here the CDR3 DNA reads TGTGCCAGCAGCTCCCGATTCAGGGACCCAGATACGCAGTATTTT. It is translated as CASSSRFRDPDTQYF.

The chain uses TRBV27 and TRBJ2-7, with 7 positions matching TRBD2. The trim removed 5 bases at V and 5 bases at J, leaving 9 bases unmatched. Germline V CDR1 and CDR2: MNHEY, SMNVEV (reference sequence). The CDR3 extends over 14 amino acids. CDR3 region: CASSVTSFRNEQYF. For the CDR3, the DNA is TGTGCCAGCAGTGTGACTAGCTTCCGAAACGAGCAGTACTTC.

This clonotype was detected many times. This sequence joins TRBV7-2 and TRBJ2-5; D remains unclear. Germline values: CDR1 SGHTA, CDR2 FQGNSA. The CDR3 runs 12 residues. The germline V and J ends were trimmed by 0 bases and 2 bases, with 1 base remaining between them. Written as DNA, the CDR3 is TGTGCCAGCAGCTTAGCACAAGAGACCCAGTACTTC. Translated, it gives CASSLAQETQYF.

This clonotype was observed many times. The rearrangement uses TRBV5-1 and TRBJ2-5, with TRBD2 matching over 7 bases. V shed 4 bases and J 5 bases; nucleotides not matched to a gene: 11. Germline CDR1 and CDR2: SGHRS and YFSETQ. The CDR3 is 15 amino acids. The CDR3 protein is CASSPAWEGGETQYF. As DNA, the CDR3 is TGCGCCAGCAGCCCGGCTTGGGAGGGCGGGGAGACCCAGTACTTC.

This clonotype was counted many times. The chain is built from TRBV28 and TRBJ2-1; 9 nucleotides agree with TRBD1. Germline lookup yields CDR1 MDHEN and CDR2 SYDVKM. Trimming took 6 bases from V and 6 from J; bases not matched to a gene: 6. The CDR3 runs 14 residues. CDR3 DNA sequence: TGTGCCAGCAGCCTCGACAGGGGGGCCAATGAGCAGTTCTTC. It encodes CASSLDRGANEQFF.

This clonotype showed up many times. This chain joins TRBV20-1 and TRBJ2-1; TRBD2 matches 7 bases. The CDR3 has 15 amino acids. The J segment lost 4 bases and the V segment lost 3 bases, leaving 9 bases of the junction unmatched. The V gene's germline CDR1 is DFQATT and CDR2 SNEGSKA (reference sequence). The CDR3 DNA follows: TGCAGTGCTAGTGGGGGGGGGGTTCGATACAATGAGCAGTTCTTC. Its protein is CSASGGGVRYNEQFF.

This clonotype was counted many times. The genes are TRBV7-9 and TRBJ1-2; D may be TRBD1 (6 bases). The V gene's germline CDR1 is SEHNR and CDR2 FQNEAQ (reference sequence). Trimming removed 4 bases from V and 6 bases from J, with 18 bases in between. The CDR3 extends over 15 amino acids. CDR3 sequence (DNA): TGTGCCAGCAGCTCCCCCTCAGGACAGATCGATGGCTACACCTTC. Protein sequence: CASSSPSGQIDGYTF.

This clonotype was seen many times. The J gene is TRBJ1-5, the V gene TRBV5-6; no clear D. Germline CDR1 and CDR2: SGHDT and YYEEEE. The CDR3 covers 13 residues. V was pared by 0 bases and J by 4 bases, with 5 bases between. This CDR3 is CASSLGENQPQHF. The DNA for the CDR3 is TGTGCCAGCAGCTTGGGGGAGAATCAGCCCCAGCATTTT.

CDR3 bases: TGTGCCAGCAGCAAGGGGACAGGAAGGGGCCCCCACGAGCAGTACTTC. Translated: CASSKGTGRGPHEQYF. The chain has TRBV7-8 and TRBJ2-7; 8 bases match TRBD1. With 5 bases clipped from V and 5 bases from J, the junction kept 14 bases outside the gene matches. The V gene's germline CDR1 is SGHVS and CDR2 FQNEAQ. The CDR3 consists of 16 residues.